This T cell receptor beta chain was documented in a study of long-term antiretroviral therapy in people with HIV. Researchers report immunoSEQ v3.0 was run at survey level. Clones were sequenced by immunoSEQ multiplex PCR, and TCRdb holds only the in-frame ones, with some missing. This table has some 29,000 clones, 88% appearing once. Study-wide findings and caveats: Investigators report no available data on ART adherence, viral resistance or therapy changes. At every time point, clones expanded before ART dominated the repertoire.

In regard to this clone: The antigen is unknown.

The CDR3 has 14 residues. V was clipped by 4 bases and J by 3 bases; unmatched bases: 4. Germline CDR1 is SGHNT and CDR2 is YYREEE (reference sequence). Cryopreserved PBMC numbered about 0.9-11 million per sample before DNA extraction. This TCR came from a woman aged 18-35 years with HIV. Sequencing used unsorted PBMCs, obtained 0.5 years after starting antiretroviral therapy. J is TRBJ2-7 and V is TRBV5-4; 10 nucleotides match TRBD1. The CDR3 coding sequence is TGTGCCAGCAGCCCCGGACAGGGGGGCTACGAGCAGTACTTC. It encodes CASSPGQGGYEQYF.